This T cell receptor beta chain was sequenced in a study of human T cells and chemical hapten exposure. Overall study context: Alopecia areata, totalis or universalis was found in mostly female patients.

Remarks on this clonotype: What it binds is unknown.

The time point was: patch test 1, 2 weeks after DPC sensitization. Described treatment: therapeutic diphenylcyclopropenone sensitization with weekly scalp DPC. Whole blood that had not been fractionated was the source of extracted total RNA. The library attached unique molecular identifiers to individual cDNA molecules. TCRdb re-called the RACE reads with MiXCR, one entry per CDR3 protein. The sample includes approximately 110,000 distinct CDR3 sequences, around 10% of them seen just once. The study, taken as a whole, reports: DPC sensitization produced no change in TCRs with frequency above 1 in 1000.

This CDR3 comprises 14 residues. Germline CDR1 reads DFQATT; CDR2 reads SNEGSKA (reference sequence). V gave up 3 bases and J gave up 6 bases; unmatched junction bases: 8. This specimen consisted of whole blood, obtained in connection with sensitization to the hapten diphenylcyclopropenone (DPC). This receptor was obtained from a woman between 40 and 55 years old with alopecia areata. Some clones in this sample may be carry-over from other donors' samples. This chain uses TRBV20-1 with TRBJ1-1, with 9 positions matching TRBD1. CDR3: CSASRVDRGAEAFF. CDR3 DNA: TGCAGTGCTAGTCGGGTAGACAGGGGGGCTGAAGCTTTCTTT.